A selection of T cell receptor beta chains follows, all from one sample in a study of T cell responses to AZD1222 COVID-19 vaccine. Only in-frame clones appear in the TCRdb table, and some are missing; sequencing was by immunoSEQ multiplex PCR. The table shows about 100,000 clones, with more than 80% occurring only once. The sequencing used peripheral blood, collected 28 days after the second AZD1222 dose. All receptors come from an adult who received the AZD1222 COVID-19 vaccine. Both conserved end residues are part of each CDR3. Fields, in order: clone size, D gene, J gene, V gene, CDR3 DNA, CDR3 protein. D genes are given only for firm matches. Size tells how often a clone was seen (once, few, many) or the class of an expanded clone, and some rows leave it out.

NA | TRBD2 | TRBJ2-1 | TRBV11-2 | TGTGCCAGCACCACGGGGGTAGCGGGAGGACCCTACAATGAGCAGTTCTTC | CASTTGVAGGPYNEQFF
once | NA | TRBJ2-5 | TRBV5-5 | TGTGCCAGCAGCTTGGATGATTTGGAGACCCAGTACTTC | CASSLDDLETQYF
NA | NA | TRBJ1-1 | TRBV6-5 | TGTGCCAGCAGTTATTGGGTGGACACTGAAGCTTTCTTT | CASSYWVDTEAFF
NA | NA | TRBJ2-3 | TRBV18 | TGTGCCAGCTCACCAGCCTCTAGCACAGATACGCAGTATTTT | CASSPASSTDTQYF
NA | TRBD1 | TRBJ1-1 | TRBV5-6 | TGTGCCAGTAGAGGACAGGCCCCTGAAGCTTTCTTT | CASRGQAPEAFF
NA | NA | TRBJ2-1 | TRBV2 | TGTGCCAGCGGAAAAGAGTACAATGAGCAGTTCTTC | CASGKEYNEQFF
NA | NA | TRBJ1-2 | TRBV5-5 | TGTGCCAGCAGTTCGGACAGCTATGGCTACACCTTC | CASSSDSYGYTF
NA | TRBD1 | TRBJ2-2 | TRBV7-6 | TGTGCCAGCAGCCTGGGGACAGACTACACCGGGGAGCTGTTTTTT | CASSLGTDYTGELFF
NA | TRBD1 | TRBJ1-5 | TRBV6-6 | TGTGCCAGCAGACAGGGGTTGCAGCCCCAGCATTTT | CASRQGLQPQHF
NA | TRBD1 | TRBJ1-3 | TRBV11-2 | TGTGCCAGCAGCTTAGAATACTCCCGGACAGGTCCTGGAAACACCATATATTTT | CASSLEYSRTGPGNTIYF
NA | TRBD1 | TRBJ1-5 | TRBV7-9 | TGTGCCAGCAGCTTAGGGGGGGCGGACAGGAATCAGCCCCAGCATTTT | CASSLGGADRNQPQHF
NA | NA | TRBJ2-5 | TRBV9 | TGTGCCAGCAGCGGTGACTCGTACCAAGAGACCCAGTACTTC | CASSGDSYQETQYF
NA | NA | TRBJ2-7 | TRBV3-1/TRBV3-2 | TGTGCCAGCAGCCCCTCCACCGGACAGCCTGGACCTTACGAGCAGTACTTC | CASSPSTGQPGPYEQYF
NA | NA | TRBJ2-7 | TRBV30 | TGTGCCTGGGCACCAGGACGGACACCCTACGAGCAGTACTTC | CAWAPGRTPYEQYF
NA | NA | TRBJ1-5 | TRBV6-2/TRBV6-3 | TGTGCCAGCAGTTACACCGGCAATCAGCCCCAGCATTTT | CASSYTGNQPQHF
NA | NA | TRBJ1-2 | TRBV7-9 | TGTGCCAGCAGCTACCAGGACAACTATGGCTACACCTTC | CASSYQDNYGYTF
NA | NA | TRBJ1-5 | TRBV6-1 | TGTGCCAGCAGTGATTGGCAGGGGAATCAGCCCCAGCATTTT | CASSDWQGNQPQHF
NA | NA | TRBJ2-7 | TRBV19 | TGTGCCAGTAGCCACGGACGGGGGGCCGACGAGCAGTACTTC | CASSHGRGADEQYF
NA | NA | TRBJ1-2 | TRBV3-1/TRBV3-2 | TGTGCCAGCAGCCCAATGTCATTGGCCTATGGCTACACCTTC | CASSPMSLAYGYTF
NA | NA | TRBJ1-1 | TRBV29-1 | TGCAGCGTTGAAGATCTTAGGCCCACTGAAGCTTTCTTT | CSVEDLRPTEAFF
NA | TRBD1 | TRBJ1-3 | TRBV29-1 | TGCAGCGCCTGGGACAGGGCAGGGGGAAACACCATATATTTT | CSAWDRAGGNTIYF
NA | NA | TRBJ1-3 | TRBV27 | TGTGCCCGAGACAGGTCATGTGGAAACACCATATATTTT | CARDRSCGNTIYF
NA | TRBD1 | TRBJ1-5 | TRBV28 | TGTGCCAGCTTGGTACAGGGGGGCAATCAGCCCCAGCATTTT | CASLVQGGNQPQHF
NA | NA | TRBJ1-2 | TRBV29-1 | TGCAGCGTGTACAGGGAGAATAACTATGGCTACACCTTC | CSVYRENNYGYTF
NA | NA | TRBJ2-1 | TRBV7-3 | TGTGCCAGCAGCTTATTAGGGGGCGGGAACAATGAGCAGTTCTTC | CASSLLGGGNNEQFF
NA | NA | TRBJ2-7 | TRBV5-3 | TGTGCCAGAAGCACCATCAGGGGCTGGGGCGAGCAGTACTTC | CARSTIRGWGEQYF
NA | TRBD2 | TRBJ2-7 | TRBV5-1 | TGCGCCAGCAGCTTAATGGGGACCGGGACTAGCGGGAGATACGAGCAGTACTTC | CASSLMGTGTSGRYEQYF
NA | NA | TRBJ2-1 | TRBV5-1 | TGCGCCAGCACCCCGGGATCTCTCTACAATGAGCAGTTCTTC | CASTPGSLYNEQFF
NA | TRBD1 | TRBJ1-2 | TRBV12-5 | TGTGCTAGTGGTTACGACCTGACAGGGCGGAATGGCTACACCTTC | CASGYDLTGRNGYTF
once | NA | TRBJ1-1 | TRBV9 | TGTGCCAGCAGCGCAGACAGCTTTGCTGAAGCTTTCTTT | CASSADSFAEAFF
NA | NA | TRBJ1-2 | TRBV5-1 | TGCGCCAGCAGCTTAGTACCCCAAGACTATGGCTACACCTTC | CASSLVPQDYGYTF
few | NA | TRBJ2-2 | TRBV5-5 | TGTGCCAGCACTAGGACAGCGAACACCGGGGAGCTGTTTTTT | CASTRTANTGELFF
NA | NA | TRBJ2-7 | TRBV3-1/TRBV3-2 | TGTGCCAGCAGCCAAGAGGGTCCCCGGGGAGAGTACTTC | CASSQEGPRGEYF
NA | NA | TRBJ1-1 | TRBV27 | TGTGCCAGCAGTTTGAGGGGCAGGGTGAACACTGAAGCTTTCTTT | CASSLRGRVNTEAFF
NA | NA | TRBJ1-1 | TRBV19 | TGTGCCAGTAGTATAGAAACGTATATGAACACTGAAGCTTTCTTT | CASSIETYMNTEAFF
NA | NA | TRBJ2-2 | TRBV18 | TGTGCCAGCTCACCAATCTCCACCGGGGAGCTGTTTTTT | CASSPISTGELFF
NA | NA | TRBJ1-1 | TRBV19 | TGTGCCAGTAATCCCCGGGGAGGGGAAGCTTTCTTT | CASNPRGGEAFF
once | NA | TRBJ1-5 | TRBV27 | TGTGCCAGCAGTTTCCAGGGTCATCAGCCCCAGCATTTT | CASSFQGHQPQHF
NA | NA | TRBJ2-1 | TRBV14 | TGTGCCAGCAGCCAAGATTTTGGGGTCCGTAGGTACAATGAGCAGTTCTTC | CASSQDFGVRRYNEQFF